This is a list of T cell receptor beta chains from one sample in a study of blood T cell repertoires in COVID-19. Sequenced by immunoSEQ multiplex PCR; TCRdb stores in-frame clones only, minus some. This sample has under 300,000 clones, with around nine tenths found just once. Sequencing was done on a sample of peripheral blood. The receptors originated from a woman between 65 and 79 years old with active or convalescent COVID-19. CDR3s include the opening cysteine and the closing phenylalanine or tryptophan. The D gene is left open where the match is weak. The listing skips clone size in some rows; elsewhere it reads once, few, many or a size class.

len	abundance	j_gene	v_gene	d_gene	CDR3aa	CDR3nt
13	-	TRBJ2-7	TRBV5-6	TRBD1	CASSRDRVYEQYF	TGTGCCAGCAGCCGGGACAGGGTGTACGAGCAGTACTTC
14	-	TRBJ2-5	TRBV24-1	-	CATSDFQGPGPQYF	TGTGCCACCAGTGATTTTCAAGGCCCAGGGCCCCAGTACTTC
16	-	TRBJ1-2	TRBV5-1	TRBD1	CASSLVVDRTGGGYTF	TGCGCCAGCAGCTTGGTGGTCGACCGGACAGGCGGTGGCTACACCTTC
16	-	TRBJ1-3	TRBV18	TRBD1	CASSPPTGGVGNTIYF	TGTGCCAGCTCACCACCCACAGGGGGCGTCGGAAACACCATATATTTT
16	-	TRBJ2-3	TRBV7-2	TRBD2	CASSAQTSGGTDTQYF	TGTGCCAGCAGCGCCCAGACTAGCGGGGGGACAGATACGCAGTATTTT
13	-	TRBJ1-1	TRBV12-3/TRBV12-4	TRBD1	CASSSQGGTEAFF	TGTGCCAGCAGTTCACAGGGGGGCACTGAAGCTTTCTTT
16	-	TRBJ1-1	TRBV7-8	TRBD1	CASSPGTGGVNTEAFF	TGTGCCAGCAGCCCTGGGACAGGGGGCGTGAACACTGAAGCTTTCTTT
16	-	TRBJ2-3	TRBV4-3	TRBD2	CASSQDQAGGADTQYF	TGCGCCAGCAGCCAAGATCAAGCGGGGGGGGCAGATACGCAGTATTTT
14	-	TRBJ1-2	TRBV7-6	-	CASSKGTDLYGYTF	TGTGCCAGCAGCAAGGGGACTGACCTATATGGCTACACCTTC
16	-	TRBJ1-5	TRBV5-8	-	CASSFQGTFGNQPQHF	TGTGCCAGCAGCTTTCAGGGCACCTTTGGAAATCAGCCCCAGCATTTT
14	-	TRBJ1-1	TRBV2	TRBD1	CASSPGTGGTEAFF	TGTGCCAGCAGTCCCGGGACAGGGGGCACTGAAGCTTTCTTT
15	-	TRBJ1-5	TRBV6-5	-	CASSYSGVGNQPQHF	TGTGCCAGCAGCTACTCAGGGGTGGGCAATCAGCCCCAGCATTTT
17	-	TRBJ2-2	TRBV27	-	CASRQGGFSGITGELFF	TGTGCCAGCAGACAGGGTGGGTTTTCAGGTATCACCGGGGAGCTGTTTTTT
17	-	TRBJ1-2	TRBV7-8	-	CASTSRWGGQFPYGYTF	TGTGCCAGCACCTCCCGGTGGGGGGGGCAGTTCCCCTATGGCTACACCTTC
14	-	TRBJ1-3	TRBV6-1	-	CASSERGSGNTIYF	TGTGCCAGCAGTGAAAGGGGCTCCGGAAACACCATATATTTT
12	few	TRBJ2-5	TRBV19	-	CASSRQKETQYF	TGTGCCAGTAGTAGACAGAAAGAGACCCAGTACTTC
20	few	TRBJ2-3	TRBV6-2/TRBV6-3	TRBD2	CASSYRVGQGGLAGQDTQYF	TGTGCCAGCAGTTACAGGGTGGGACAGGGAGGACTAGCGGGGCAAGATACGCAGTATTTT
11	-	TRBJ2-7	TRBV12-3/TRBV12-4	TRBD1	CASRQGYEQYF	TGTGCCAGCAGACAGGGGTACGAGCAGTACTTC
13	-	TRBJ1-1	TRBV6-6	TRBD1	CASNGRGATEAFF	TGTGCCAGCAACGGCAGGGGGGCCACTGAAGCTTTCTTT
17	-	TRBJ1-1	TRBV7-2	-	CASSGEVRVGLNTEAFF	TGTGCCAGCAGCGGAGAGGTCAGGGTGGGGCTGAACACTGAAGCTTTCTTT
18	-	TRBJ2-5	TRBV14	-	CASSQVTASTALQETQYF	TGTGCCAGCAGCCAAGTTACAGCCTCAACGGCACTGCAAGAGACCCAGTACTTC
13	-	TRBJ1-1	TRBV18	-	CASSTRGRTEAFF	TGTGCCAGCTCAACGAGAGGGCGGACTGAAGCTTTCTTT
14	-	TRBJ1-5	TRBV5-5	-	CASSFGSADQPQHF	TGTGCCAGCAGCTTTGGTTCTGCGGATCAGCCCCAGCATTTT